This T cell receptor (beta chain) was captured in a study of T cell responses to AZD1222 COVID-19 vaccine. The overall study: It was second doses at about 4 or about 12 weeks that were pooled.

The assay was immunoSEQ multiplex PCR, and TCRdb's table has in-frame clones only and misses some. This table holds 55,000 to 70,000 clones, 80% found once. The CDR3 consists of 15 residues. The germline gives CDR1 SGHDN, CDR2 FVKESK. This clone was recorded a few times. Its antigen is still unknown. One junction end does not reproduce the germline sequence, and a read error may be involved. General study points: Spike-wide coverage was observed for vaccine-associated CD4 TCRs, with dominant responses at 160-218 and 743-854. Targets within unmutated variant regions were reportedly found for nearly half of spike-specific TCRs. Sampled repertoires all dated from after the peak T cell response.

The clonotype originates from an adult in good health. The sequences come from peripheral blood, collected on day 0 of AZD1222 vaccination. V usage is TRBV14 and J usage is TRBJ2-2; the D gene is possibly TRBD2 (5 bases). This CDR3 is CASSRIAPQHRGAVF. CDR3 coding DNA: TGTGCCAGCAGCCGTATAGCCCCGCAGCACCGGGGAGCTGTTTTT.